The next 21 T cell receptor beta chains were all read from a single sample in a study of T cell changes during pregnancy in multiple sclerosis. The assay was immunoSEQ multiplex PCR, and TCRdb's table has in-frame clones only and misses some. Altogether 70,000 to 85,000 clones are present, under 95% being singletons, with the ten largest covering about 2.8%. Specimen: peripheral blood, collected before pregnancy. These receptors originate from a female donor with multiple sclerosis, enrolled in a pregnancy study.

The rearrangement joins TRBV5-1 to TRBJ2-1; tentatively, D is TRBD2 (5 bases). From germline, CDR1 is SGHRS and CDR2 YFSETQ. The V end lost 0 bases, the J end lost 0 bases, and 13 bases lay between the germline ends. This CDR3 contains 17 residues. CDR3 nucleotides: TGCGCCAGCAGCTTGGGGCTAGCCATCACCTCCTACAATGAGCAGTTCTTC. Translated, it gives CASSLGLAITSYNEQFF.

This clone has just a few counts. The chain is built from TRBV18 and TRBJ1-5; 8 bases align to TRBD1. This CDR3 is built from 16 residues. Germline V gene lookup returns CDR1 KGHSH and CDR2 LQKENI. V lost 4 bases and J lost 2; bases outside the gene matches: 7. The CDR3: CASSRDRGGGNQPQHF. The CDR3 DNA reads TGTGCCAGCTCACGAGACAGGGGCGGAGGCAATCAGCCCCAGCATTTT.

This clone has a single count. This sequence joins TRBV4-1 and TRBJ1-3; TRBD1 might be the D (5 bases). The CDR3 extends over 17 amino acids. The V gene's germline CDR1 is MGHRA and CDR2 YSYEKL. Trimming cost V 0 bases and J 3 bases, with 15 bases left between them. Here the CDR3 reads CASSQEGQGILGNTIYF. CDR3 in DNA: TGCGCCAGCAGCCAAGAAGGTCAGGGAATCCTTGGAAACACCATATATTTT.

As regards this clone: The junction departs from the called germline gene at one end, perhaps through a read error. This chain connects TRBV6-1 to TRBJ1-3; the D gene is possibly TRBD1 (6 bases). Germline CDR1 and CDR2: MNHNS and SASEGT. The CDR3 covers 12 residues. CDR3 in DNA: TGTGCCAGCAGTGCTGTGGGGGCCCCAATTCGGTTT. This translates into CASSAVGAPIRF.

The chain combines TRBV7-2 with TRBJ2-3, with 7 bases identical to TRBD1. This CDR3 is built from 15 residues. The trim removed 4 bases at V and 3 bases at J, leaving 7 bases unmatched. Germline V CDR1 and CDR2: SGHTA, FQGNSA. The CDR3: CASSSGQVWTDTQYF. CDR3 in DNA: TGTGCCAGCAGCTCCGGACAGGTGTGGACAGATACGCAGTATTTT.

Only one count was recorded for this clone. The gene calls are TRBV5-1 and TRBJ2-3; the match to TRBD1 covers 7 bases. Germline CDR1 SGHRS, CDR2 YFSETQ. The CDR3 runs 17 residues. V shed 4 bases, J shed 3 bases, and the junction held 14 bases outside the gene matches. The DNA for the CDR3 is TGCGCCAGCAGCGACTCGTACGCGCGACAGGGAACAGATACGCAGTATTTT. Translating it yields CASSDSYARQGTDTQYF.

The chain recombines TRBV7-8 with TRBJ2-2; tentative D call: TRBD1 (6 bases). Germline CDR1 and CDR2: SGHVS and FQNEAQ. The germline V and J ends were trimmed by 4 bases and 7 bases, with 16 bases remaining between them. This CDR3 region has 15 residues. CDR3 loop: CASSSNAGVIGELFF. DNA for the CDR3: TGTGCCAGCAGCTCCAACGCAGGGGTGATCGGGGAGCTGTTTTTT.

The chain couples TRBV29-1 to TRBJ1-2; 11 bases map to TRBD1. This CDR3 contains 13 residues. V shed 7 bases and J 5 bases; nucleotides not matched to a gene: 6. Germline V gives CDR1 SQVTM, CDR2 ANQGSEA. The CDR3 reads CSAWTGGGYGYTF. The CDR3 DNA reads as TGCAGCGCTTGGACAGGGGGCGGGTATGGCTACACCTTC.

This chain uses TRBV15 with TRBJ2-7, with TRBD2 matching 7 bases. Trimming at V came to 5 bases and at J to 4 bases, leaving 5 bases not matched to a gene. The CDR3 contains 13 residues. Germline V gene lookup returns CDR1 LNHNV and CDR2 YYDKDF (reference sequence). Here the CDR3 reads CATSAGTIYEQYF. The CDR3 nucleotides read TGTGCCACCAGCGCTGGGACTATATACGAGCAGTACTTC. Combining the CDR3 with reference TRBV15 and TRBJ2-7 gives the whole variable domain DAMVIQNPRYQVTQFGKPVTLSCSQTLNHNVMYWYQQKSSQAPKLLFHYYDKDFNNEADTPDNFQSRRPNTSFCFLDIRSPGLGDTAMYLCATSAGTIYEQYFGPGTRLTVT.

J is TRBJ2-7 and V is TRBV4-1; 10 nucleotides match TRBD1. In germline, CDR1 is MGHRA, CDR2 YSYEKL. This CDR3 is built from 18 residues. The junction had 11 bases not matched to a gene; V was cut back by 1 base and J by 2 bases. CDR3 in amino acids: CASSQVSFRGTGAYEQYF. The CDR3 DNA reads as TGCGCCAGCAGCCAAGTCTCCTTCCGAGGGACAGGGGCCTACGAGCAGTACTTC.

This clone came up a few times. The rearrangement joins TRBV7-9 to TRBJ1-5; 7 bases agree with TRBD1. V was clipped by 2 bases and J by 3 bases; unmatched bases: 4. The germline CDR1 and CDR2 sequences are SEHNR and FQNEAQ (reference sequence). This CDR3 has 15 amino acids. The CDR3 region is CASSLSGTVNQPQHF. CDR3 nucleotides: TGTGCCAGCAGCTTATCCGGGACAGTCAATCAGCCCCAGCATTTT. Drawing the rest from reference TRBV7-9 and TRBJ1-5, the complete variable domain is DTGVSQNPRHKITKRGQNVTFRCDPISEHNRLYWYRQTLGQGPEFLTYFQNEAQLEKSRLLSDRFSAERPKGSFSTLEIQRTEQGDSAMYLCASSLSGTVNQPQHFGDGTRLSIL.

The chain carries TRBV28 and TRBJ1-2; D remains unclear. The CDR3 has 13 residues. V was pared by 3 bases and J by 4 bases, with 9 bases between. The germline V gene encodes CDR1 MDHEN and CDR2 SYDVKM. This chain's CDR3 is CASSLGRRYGYTF. The CDR3 DNA reads TGTGCCAGCAGTTTGGGCAGGCGCTATGGCTACACCTTC.

The sample holds one count of this clone. The genes are TRBV18 and TRBJ1-1, with a weak D call TRBD1 (5 bases). Germline V gene data show CDR1 as KGHSH and CDR2 as LQKENI. Trimming stripped 1 base from V and 10 bases from J, with 22 bases between. This CDR3 has 16 residues. CDR3 residues: CASSPLTGVLQMTAFF. The DNA for the CDR3 is TGTGCCAGCTCACCACTTACAGGAGTTCTCCAAATGACAGCTTTCTTT. The full variable domain, in which reference TRBV18 and TRBJ1-1 provide the parts outside the CDR3, is NAGVMQNPRHLVRRRGQEARLRCSPMKGHSHVYWYRQLPEEGLKFMVYLQKENIIDESGMPKERFSAEFPKEGPSILRIQQVVRGDSAAYFCASSPLTGVLQMTAFFGQGTRLTVV.

The J gene is TRBJ1-5, the V gene TRBV6-7, with TRBD1 matching over 9 bases. TRBV6-7 is given ORF status, its function remaining uncertain. With 2 bases clipped from V and 2 bases from J, the junction kept 7 bases outside the gene matches. CDR3 length: 17 residues. CDR3 sequence reads: CASSYGSTGGGNQPQHF. In nucleotides, the CDR3 is TGTGCCAGCAGTTACGGTTCGACAGGGGGAGGCAATCAGCCCCAGCATTTT.

As DNA, the CDR3 is TGCAGCGTTGAAGAACCCCGGAGGCCTAGCGGGAGTTACGAGCAGTACTTC. It specifies CSVEEPRRPSGSYEQYF. The chain recombines TRBV29-1 with TRBJ2-7; 10 bases are a match to TRBD2. Trimming at V came to 0 bases and at J to 4 bases, leaving 12 bases not matched to a gene. CDR1 and CDR2 from the germline V gene are SQVTM and ANQGSEA. This CDR3 contains 17 residues.

The chain carries TRBV2 and TRBJ2-1; 10 nucleotides match TRBD2. Germline assignment: CDR1 SNHLY and CDR2 FYNNEI. V shed 5 bases, J shed 6 bases, and the junction held 7 bases outside the gene matches. This CDR3 is 15 amino acids long. The CDR3 bases are TGTGCCAGCAGTCTCGGGACTAGCGTCCCCAATGAGCAGTTCTTC. Its translation: CASSLGTSVPNEQFF.

This clone has only one observation. This chain uses TRBV7-8 with TRBJ2-7; 11 nucleotides agree with TRBD2. In germline, CDR1 is SGHVS, CDR2 FQNEAQ. The CDR3 consists of 17 residues. With V trimmed by 5 bases and J by 5 bases, 14 bases remained unmatched. The CDR3 sequence: CASSPVIAGGPSHEQYF. For the CDR3, the DNA is TGTGCCAGCAGCCCAGTGATAGCGGGAGGGCCGTCCCACGAGCAGTACTTC.

The chain carries TRBV29-1 and TRBJ2-1; D is undetermined. V shed 3 bases and J shed 4 bases, with 7 bases lying between them. CDR3 length: 12 amino acids. Germline CDR1 reads SQVTM; CDR2 reads ANQGSEA. The CDR3 nucleotides read TGCAGCGTTGATTCTAGATACAATGAGCAGTTCTTC. It is translated as CSVDSRYNEQFF.

The rearrangement links TRBV19 to TRBJ2-7; 11 positions agree with TRBD1. The CDR3 length is 14 residues. V lost 4 bases to trimming and J lost 7 bases; unmatched junction nucleotides: 6. Germline V CDR1 and CDR2: LNHDA, SQIVND (reference sequence). CDR3 sequence (DNA): TGTGCCAGTAGTAACTGGACAGGGGGCTGGGAGCAGTACTTC. It encodes CASSNWTGGWEQYF.

V is TRBV19 and J is TRBJ2-7; 8 nucleotides agree with TRBD1. Germline V lookup: CDR1 LNHDA, CDR2 SQIVND (reference sequence). The V gene end was trimmed by 5 bases and the J gene end by 3 bases; junction bases not matched to a gene: 9. The CDR3 totals 15 residues. Here the CDR3 DNA reads TGTGCCAGTAGTTTCACCGGGACAGGATACTACGAGCAGTACTTC. Translated, it gives CASSFTGTGYYEQYF.

This clone appeared a single time. The chain carries TRBV7-2 and TRBJ2-2, with D uncertain. CDR1 and CDR2 (germline): SGHTA, FQGNSA. The CDR3 contains 14 residues. Between the trimmed V and J ends, which lost 3 bases and 4 bases, there was a span of 9 bases. CDR3 sequence reads: CASSFSLRTGELFF. The CDR3 DNA reads TGTGCCAGCAGCTTTAGTCTACGCACCGGGGAGCTGTTTTTT.